The next 19 T cell receptor beta chains were all read from a single sample in a study of OX40 agonist ivuxolimab in advanced cancers. The repertoire was sequenced with immunoSEQ multiplex PCR; TCRdb's copy has only in-frame clones and lacks some. The table has approximately 98,000 clones, approximately 80% seen once. The material sequenced was CD4+ or CD8+ T cells sorted from blood, taken in a trial of the OX40 agonist ivuxolimab. The receptors stem from an adult with an advanced solid tumor such as melanoma, head and neck, liver or kidney cancer.

This clone has only a few counts. The chain combines TRBV9 with TRBJ2-3, with TRBD2 matching over 8 bases. CDR3 length: 17 residues. Trimming removed 5 bases from V and 2 bases from J; junction bases left unmatched: 13. CDR1 is SGDLS, CDR2 YYNGEE, per germline. In nucleotides, the CDR3 is TGTGCCAGCAGTCCTGGGGGGGGACTAGGGTCCACAGATACGCAGTATTTT. This gives the protein CASSPGGGLGSTDTQYF.

CDR3 region: CASSLTQPGGSNQPQHF. CDR3 DNA: TGTGCCAGCAGCTTAACACAACCAGGGGGTAGCAATCAGCCCCAGCATTTT. The chain has TRBV7-8 and TRBJ1-5; 7 nucleotides agree with TRBD1. CDR1 SGHVS and CDR2 FQNEAQ come from the germline V gene. V was clipped by 2 bases and J by 0 bases; unmatched bases: 7. This CDR3 comprises 17 residues.

This chain connects TRBV6-6 to TRBJ2-1; D not resolved. The CDR3 length is 13 residues. The germline V gene has CDR1 MNHNY and CDR2 SVGAGI (reference sequence). Trimming cost V 2 bases and J 3 bases, with 5 bases left between them. The CDR3 protein is CASSYRDYNEQFF. CDR3 nucleotide sequence: TGTGCCAGCAGTTACCGAGACTACAATGAGCAGTTCTTC.

This chain uses TRBV11-3 with TRBJ2-1, with D hard to call. CDR3 size: 14 residues. Trimming removed 4 bases from V and 0 bases from J, with 7 bases in between. Germline CDR1 is SGHNT and CDR2 is YENEEA. The CDR3 bases are TGTGCCAGCAGCTCTGGTGACTCCTACAATGAGCAGTTCTTC. Translation: CASSSGDSYNEQFF.

The CDR3 sequence: CASSFAPGSGSRNTGELFF. In nucleotides, the CDR3 is TGTGCCAGCAGCTTTGCCCCGGGTAGCGGGAGCCGGAACACCGGGGAGCTGTTTTTT. The chain links TRBV7-3 to TRBJ2-2, with 9 bases aligning to TRBD2. J was trimmed by 1 base and V by 3 bases; bases with no gene match: 12. The germline V gene encodes CDR1 SGHTA and CDR2 FQGTGA. The CDR3 spans 19 residues.

This rearrangement joins TRBV9 to TRBJ2-1; 11 positions agree with TRBD1. The CDR3 consists of 15 residues. Germline loops: CDR1 SGDLS, CDR2 YYNGEE. Trimming removed 4 bases from V and 8 bases from J; junction bases left unmatched: 8. DNA for the CDR3: TGTGCCAGCAGCTACCGGGACAGGGGGATGGATGAGCAGTTCTTC. Protein: CASSYRDRGMDEQFF.

V and J are TRBV5-8 and TRBJ1-1, with 11 bases matching TRBD1. This CDR3 has 17 amino acids. The junction had 7 bases not matched to a gene; V was cut back by 3 bases and J by 0 bases. CDR1 and CDR2 (germline): SGHTS, YDEGEE. CDR3: CASSSGQGGQMNTEAFF. In DNA form, the CDR3 reads TGTGCCAGCAGCTCGGGACAGGGGGGCCAAATGAACACTGAAGCTTTCTTT.

This rearrangement joins TRBV27 to TRBJ2-3; D is ambiguous. CDR3 length: 12 amino acids. The V end lost 6 bases, the J end lost 4 bases, and 8 bases lay between the germline ends. Per the germline V gene, CDR1 is MNHEY and CDR2 is SMNVEV (reference sequence). The CDR3 region is CASSLPPDTQYF. In nucleotides, the CDR3 is TGTGCCAGCAGCCTGCCCCCAGATACGCAGTATTTT.

The chain joins TRBV7-8 to TRBJ1-1; D is perhaps TRBD1 (6 bases). V shed 2 bases and J shed 2 bases, with 9 bases lying between them. Germline CDR1 is SGHVS and CDR2 is FQNEAQ. The CDR3 spans 14 residues. The CDR3 loop is CASSLYGGNTEAFF. The CDR3 nucleotides are TGTGCCAGCAGCTTATACGGGGGCAACACTGAAGCTTTCTTT.

The chain uses TRBV27 and TRBJ2-7, with 9 bases identical to TRBD1. The CDR3 length is 16 residues. Unmatched junction bases numbered 10, after V lost 5 bases and J lost 2 bases. Germline values: CDR1 MNHEY, CDR2 SMNVEV (reference sequence). CDR3 sequence reads: CASSVGQGIPTYEQYF. The CDR3 coding sequence is TGTGCCAGCAGTGTAGGACAGGGGATTCCCACCTACGAGCAGTACTTC.

This clone has a handful of counts. The chain employs TRBV2 and TRBJ1-2; D is undetermined. This CDR3 has 11 amino acids. V lost 3 bases, J lost 8 bases, and 7 bases lay in between. The germline CDR1 and CDR2 sequences are SNHLY and FYNNEI. In DNA form, the CDR3 reads TGTGCCAGCAGTGAGGAGAGGGGCTACACCTTC. Translation gives CASSEERGYTF.

This clone has just a few counts. The chain recombines TRBV7-2 with TRBJ2-7; D may match TRBD1 or TRBD2 (5 bases each). V shed 2 bases and J shed 3 bases, with 11 bases lying between them. The CDR3 totals 14 residues. In germline, CDR1 is SGHTA, CDR2 FQGNSA. In DNA form, the CDR3 reads TGTGCCAGCAGCTTACAGGGACGAAACTACGAGCAGTACTTC. This sequence encodes CASSLQGRNYEQYF.

The chain recombines TRBV7-6 with TRBJ2-7; no reliable D call. Germline-derived CDR1 and CDR2 are SGHVS and FNYEAQ. Deletions cut 0 bases from V and 5 bases from J, with 5 bases between. This CDR3 is 12 amino acids long. As DNA, the CDR3 is TGTGCCAGCAGCTTAGCGCGCGACGAGCAGTACTTC. Its translation is CASSLARDEQYF.

The V and J genes are TRBV4-3 and TRBJ1-4; D might be TRBD1 (6 bases). Trimming shortened V by 0 bases and J by 2 bases, and 7 bases separated the two germline ends. Germline CDR1 reads LGHNA; CDR2 reads YSLEER. CDR3 size: 15 residues. CDR3 in DNA: TGCGCCAGCAGCCAAGATAGGGGGACTAATGAAAAACTGTTTTTT. This translates into CASSQDRGTNEKLFF.

This clone was seen just once. The chain joins TRBV11-3 to TRBJ2-1, with TRBD1 matching 9 bases. The CDR3 is made up of 14 amino acids. Trimming cost V 6 bases and J 6 bases; bases outside gene matches: 6. Germline V gene lookup returns CDR1 SGHNT and CDR2 YENEEA. In DNA form, the CDR3 reads TGTGCCAGCAGTCAGGACAGGGGAGGCAATGAGCAGTTCTTC. Protein sequence: CASSQDRGGNEQFF.

The count of this clone is one. The rearrangement links TRBV4-1 to TRBJ2-7; D assignment may be TRBD1 or TRBD2 (5 bases each). Trimming took off 5 bases at V and 5 bases at J, with 19 bases between the two ends. Per the germline V gene, CDR1 is MGHRA and CDR2 is YSYEKL. The CDR3 consists of 15 residues. CDR3 protein: CASSFRDQVGHEQYF. In nucleotides, the CDR3 is TGCGCCAGCAGCTTCCGGGACCAGGTGGGGCACGAGCAGTACTTC.

This chain uses TRBV11-3 with TRBJ2-7; a possible D gene is TRBD1 (6 bases). Germline CDR1 reads SGHNT; CDR2 reads YENEEA. CDR3 length equals 14 residues. V shed 5 bases and J shed 2 bases, with 13 bases lying between them. The CDR3 sequence: CASSPGTPPYEQYF. In DNA, the CDR3 is TGTGCCAGCAGCCCCGGGACACCCCCCTACGAGCAGTACTTC.

This clone occurred once. The chain recombines TRBV18 with TRBJ2-7, with D uncertain. Trimming took 0 bases from V and 0 from J, leaving 6 bases between them. Germline V gene lookup returns CDR1 KGHSH and CDR2 LQKENI. This CDR3 has 14 residues. Written as DNA, the CDR3 is TGTGCCAGCTCACCACCATGGAGCTCCTACGAGCAGTACTTC. Translated, it gives CASSPPWSSYEQYF.

In its sample, this clone was seen once. This chain joins TRBV4-3 and TRBJ2-4, with D unclear. Germline V gives CDR1 LGHNA, CDR2 YSLEER. The CDR3 consists of 15 residues. Deletions cut 3 bases from V and 0 bases from J, with 9 bases between. CDR3 sequence: CASSQNILAKNIQYF. The CDR3 region has the DNA TGCGCCAGCAGCCAGAACATACTAGCCAAAAACATTCAGTACTTC.